A single sample gave rise to the 29 T cell receptor beta chains below, sequenced in a study of blood T cell repertoires in COVID-19. TCRdb's table, derived via immunoSEQ multiplex PCR, lists solely in-frame clones and lacks some. The sample gives roughly 43,000 clones, roughly 63% of which show up once; about 5.9% is in the top ten. Sequenced input: peripheral blood. The receptors originated from a man older than 75 with acute or convalescent COVID-19.

This chain connects TRBV7-3 to TRBJ1-1; no firm D call. V shed 0 bases and J shed 1 base, with 6 bases lying between them. In germline, CDR1 is SGHTA, CDR2 FQGTGA. The CDR3 covers 14 residues. This CDR3 reads CASSLTPRNTEAFF. CDR3 coding DNA: TGTGCCAGCAGCTTAACGCCCAGGAACACTGAAGCTTTCTTT.

This clone turned up a few times. This chain uses TRBV4-1 with TRBJ1-1; no clear D gene. Per the germline V gene, CDR1 is MGHRA and CDR2 is YSYEKL. Trimming stripped 0 bases from V and 2 bases from J, with 13 bases between. The CDR3 spans 16 residues. CDR3 residues: CASSQDFGGSNTEAFF. For the CDR3, the DNA is TGCGCCAGCAGCCAAGATTTCGGAGGGTCTAACACTGAAGCTTTCTTT.

The chain recombines TRBV3-1 (or the pseudogene TRBV3-2) with TRBJ2-6; D gene ambiguous. Germline assignment: CDR1 LGHDT and CDR2 YNNKEL (reference sequence). V was clipped by 0 bases and J by 2 bases, with 2 bases between them. CDR3 size: 14 residues. The CDR3 bases are TGTGCCAGCAGCCAAGACGCTGGGGCCAACGTCCTGACTTTC. Protein: CASSQDAGANVLTF.

This clone was counted only a few times. The chain recombines TRBV7-9 with TRBJ2-7, with 12 bases that match TRBD2. This CDR3 region has 17 residues. V lost 4 bases, J lost 2 bases, and 9 bases stayed unmatched. Germline CDR1 SEHNR, CDR2 FQNEAQ (reference sequence). CDR3 DNA sequence: TGTGCCAGCAGCTCCCTGTCCACTAGCGGGAGGCCCTACGAGCAGTACTTC. Protein: CASSSLSTSGRPYEQYF.

The V gene is TRBV18, the J gene TRBJ1-5; D uncertain. CDR1 and CDR2 from the germline V gene are KGHSH and LQKENI. V dropped 2 bases and J dropped 0 bases, with 8 bases sitting between them. The CDR3 spans 15 residues. The CDR3 DNA is TGTGCCAGCTCACCATACGAGAATAGCAATCAGCCCCAGCATTTT. This gives the protein CASSPYENSNQPQHF.

This clone was counted between two and nine times. V gene TRBV6-5 combines with J gene TRBJ1-1, with 8 positions matching TRBD1. The V and J ends lost 2 bases and 1 base, in that order; junction bases with no gene match: 0. CDR1 is MNHEY, CDR2 SVGAGI, per germline. The CDR3 runs 14 residues. The CDR3 reads CASSYGTGNTEAFF. The CDR3 bases are TGTGCCAGCAGTTACGGGACAGGGAACACTGAAGCTTTCTTT.

The chain is built from TRBV7-2 and TRBJ1-1; no clear D gene. Germline V gene data show CDR1 as SGHTA and CDR2 as FQGNSA. The CDR3 has 14 amino acids. Trimming took 5 bases from V and 1 from J, leaving 11 bases between them. In DNA form, the CDR3 reads TGTGCCAGCAGCCCGTCCTGGCAGAACACTGAAGCTTTCTTT. The encoded protein is CASSPSWQNTEAFF.

This clone showed up just once. This CDR3 reads CASSLEREVTGELFF. The CDR3 nucleotides are TGTGCCAGTAGTCTCGAGCGGGAGGTCACCGGGGAGCTGTTTTTT. The chain recombines TRBV19 with TRBJ2-2, with TRBD2 identical over 9 bases. Germline trimming cut 5 bases from V and 4 bases from J; bases unmatched to any gene: 5. Germline CDR1 reads LNHDA; CDR2 reads SQIVND (reference sequence). This CDR3 is 15 amino acids long.

There are many counts of this clone. This sequence joins TRBV7-8 and TRBJ2-2; 13 bases map to TRBD2. After removal of 4 bases from V and 1 base from J, the junction contained 9 bases not matched to a gene. Germline CDR1 and CDR2: SGHVS and FQNEAQ. The CDR3 is 19 residues long. The CDR3 DNA is TGTGCCAGCAGCTCCTCCCTGAGGACTAGCGGGAGGAACACCGGGGAGCTGTTTTTT. It encodes CASSSSLRTSGRNTGELFF.

The chain couples TRBV7-8 to TRBJ2-1; D might be TRBD1 (5 bases). The CDR3 has 13 amino acids. Trimming cost V 5 bases and J 9 bases, with 14 bases left between them. Germline V gene sequence: CDR1 SGHVS, CDR2 FQNEAQ. The CDR3 bases are TGTGCCAGCAGCCCGGTTCGTAGGGGTGAGCAGTTCTTC. It yields the protein CASSPVRRGEQFF. Complete variable domain (other parts from reference TRBV7-8 and TRBJ2-1): GAGVSQSPRYKVAKRGQDVALRCDPISGHVSLFWYQQALGQGPEFLTYFQNEAQLDKSGLPSDRFFAERPEGSVSTLKIQRTQQEDSAVYLCASSPVRRGEQFFGPGTRLTVL.

This chain joins TRBV25-1 and TRBJ2-7, with TRBD1 identical over 9 bases. Germline-derived CDR1 and CDR2 are MGHDK and SYGVNS. With V trimmed by 6 bases and J by 3 bases, 6 bases remained unmatched. This CDR3 region has 14 residues. CDR3 sequence reads: CASRPGTGIYEQYF. DNA of the CDR3: TGTGCCAGCAGGCCCGGGACAGGGATCTACGAGCAGTACTTC.

The sample holds a few counts of this clone. The chain carries TRBV19 and TRBJ1-1; D gene uncertain. Germline CDR1 and CDR2: LNHDA and SQIVND (reference sequence). This CDR3 has 15 amino acids. Trimming left V 0 bases short and J 7 bases short, with 15 bases between. This CDR3 is CASSIEVTESGEAFF. CDR3 DNA: TGTGCCAGTAGTATAGAAGTCACTGAGTCCGGTGAAGCTTTCTTT.

This sequence joins TRBV5-1 and TRBJ2-2; D not resolved. The CDR3 sequence is 13 residues long. Germline CDR1 is SGHRS and CDR2 is YFSETQ. Trimming pared 0 bases from V and 4 bases from J, leaving 4 bases between. The CDR3 nucleotides read TGCGCCAGCAGCTTGGGAGCCACCGGGGAGCTGTTTTTT. Amino acid sequence: CASSLGATGELFF.

The chain employs TRBV4-1 and TRBJ2-1; TRBD2 matches at 10 bases. V gave up 8 bases and J gave up 5 bases; unmatched junction bases: 9. This CDR3 contains 15 residues. Germline V gene data show CDR1 as MGHRA and CDR2 as YSYEKL. The CDR3 DNA sequence: TGCGCCAGCGGGAATAGCGGGAGGTTGAACAATGAGCAGTTCTTC. This translates into CASGNSGRLNNEQFF.

V is TRBV11-3 and J is TRBJ2-7; TRBD2 matches at 11 bases. Germline CDR1 SGHNT, CDR2 YENEEA. Trimming took 4 bases from V and 7 from J; bases not matched to a gene: 12. The CDR3 sequence is 16 residues long. CDR3 bases: TGTGCCAGCAGCTCGAGCCTAGCGGGAGGTGCGGGAGAGCAGTACTTC. It encodes CASSSSLAGGAGEQYF.

The gene calls are TRBV6-5 and TRBJ1-1, with 7 bases lining up with TRBD1. V gave up 4 bases and J gave up 0 bases; unmatched junction bases: 5. Germline assignment: CDR1 MNHEY and CDR2 SVGAGI. CDR3 length equals 15 residues. The CDR3: CASSSGQRMNTEAFF. The CDR3 DNA reads TGTGCCAGCAGTTCGGGACAGCGCATGAACACTGAAGCTTTCTTT.

This chain connects TRBV5-1 to TRBJ2-7, with a possible D match to TRBD1 (6 bases). Deletions cut 4 bases from V and 3 bases from J, with 14 bases between. This CDR3 spans 14 amino acids. Germline CDR1 SGHRS, CDR2 YFSETQ. The CDR3 nucleotides read TGCGCCAGCAGCCCCCGGGACACCGACTACGAGCAGTACTTC. As protein: CASSPRDTDYEQYF.

V gene TRBV4-3 combines with J gene TRBJ2-7; the match to TRBD1 covers 7 bases. The V gene's germline CDR1 is LGHNA and CDR2 YSLEER. This CDR3 comprises 13 residues. V was pared by 5 bases and J by 6 bases, with 7 bases of the junction left unmatched. CDR3 protein: CASSRDREAEQYF. The CDR3, as DNA: TGCGCCAGCAGCAGGGACAGAGAGGCCGAGCAGTACTTC.

The chain has TRBV10-1 and TRBJ2-5; 7 bases agree with TRBD2. The CDR3 runs 14 residues. Unmatched junction bases numbered 5, after V lost 3 bases and J lost 4 bases. Germline V CDR1 and CDR2: WNHNN, SYGVQD (reference sequence). This chain's CDR3 is CASSDTGGRETQYF. The CDR3 nucleotides read TGCGCCAGCAGTGATACGGGAGGTCGAGAGACCCAGTACTTC.

The rearrangement uses TRBV27 and TRBJ2-5; no reliable D call. From germline, CDR1 is MNHEY and CDR2 SMNVEV (reference sequence). V gave up 6 bases and J gave up 3 bases, with 11 bases separating them. The CDR3 spans 13 residues. CDR3 DNA: TGTGCCAGCAGCCGTCAGTCAAAAGAGACCCAGTACTTC. It codes for CASSRQSKETQYF.

The CDR3 nucleotides read TGTGCCAGCAGCTTGGGACAGTACCAAGAGACCCAGTACTTC. Its translation: CASSLGQYQETQYF. The gene calls are TRBV7-2 and TRBJ2-5, with 7 positions matching TRBD1. This CDR3 is built from 14 residues. V gave up 3 bases and J gave up 0 bases; unmatched junction bases: 1. Germline V CDR1 and CDR2: SGHTA, FQGNSA.

The chain joins TRBV7-6 to TRBJ1-4; 9 bases are a match to TRBD1. V was clipped by 5 bases and J by 7 bases; unmatched bases: 5. The CDR3 totals 14 residues. Germline loops: CDR1 SGHVS, CDR2 FNYEAQ. CDR3 in amino acids: CASSRDRGSEKLFF. For the CDR3, the DNA is TGTGCCAGCAGCCGAGACAGGGGGTCTGAAAAACTGTTTTTT.

V gene TRBV5-4 combines with J gene TRBJ2-5, with 14 bases identical to TRBD2. After removal of 4 bases from V and 5 bases from J, the junction contained 4 bases not matched to a gene. Germline V gene sequence: CDR1 SGHNT, CDR2 YYREEE (reference sequence). The CDR3 sequence is 15 residues long. The CDR3 protein is CASSVGLAGAETQYF. The CDR3 DNA reads as TGTGCCAGCAGCGTGGGACTAGCGGGAGCTGAGACCCAGTACTTC.

The chain has TRBV5-4 and TRBJ1-1; D gene unclear. Germline CDR1 SGHNT, CDR2 YYREEE (reference sequence). The germline V and J ends were trimmed by 3 bases and 4 bases, with 16 bases remaining between them. This CDR3 spans 15 amino acids. The CDR3 reads CASSSRGGLSTEAFF. The DNA for the CDR3 is TGTGCCAGCAGCTCCCGGGGTGGTTTAAGCACTGAAGCTTTCTTT.

This clone was counted between two and nine times. V is TRBV7-9 and J is TRBJ2-5, with D possibly being TRBD2 (5 bases). The CDR3 has 15 residues. From germline, CDR1 is SEHNR and CDR2 FQNEAQ (reference sequence). Trimming took off 7 bases at V and 1 base at J, with 16 bases between the two ends. This CDR3 reads CASTPLTDFQETQYF. Here the CDR3 DNA reads TGTGCCAGCACCCCGCTTACGGACTTCCAAGAGACCCAGTACTTC.

This clone has at least ten counts. The chain couples TRBV19 to TRBJ2-1, with 7 bases identical to TRBD2. The germline V gene has CDR1 LNHDA and CDR2 SQIVND (reference sequence). Trimming removed 5 bases from V and 2 bases from J; junction bases left unmatched: 9. CDR3 size: 16 residues. The CDR3 DNA reads TGTGCCAGTAGTTCCTGGGGGGGAGCCCCCTACAATGAGCAGTTCTTC. Its translation: CASSSWGGAPYNEQFF.

The genes are TRBV4-3 and TRBJ1-2; TRBD1 matches at 8 bases. Germline values: CDR1 LGHNA, CDR2 YSLEER. The CDR3 sequence is 15 residues long. The V segment lost 0 bases and the J segment 8 bases; nucleotides outside the gene matches: 8. For the CDR3, the DNA is TGCGCCAGCAGCCAAGATACGGCAGGGGGCGGCGGCTACACCTTC. Translating gives CASSQDTAGGGGYTF.

The chain employs TRBV29-1 and TRBJ1-2; D may be TRBD1 (6 bases). The CDR3 covers 14 residues. Trimming stripped 7 bases from V and 5 bases from J, with 20 bases between. The germline V gene encodes CDR1 SQVTM and CDR2 ANQGSEA. The CDR3 DNA reads TGCAGCGCTTCGGACAGTAGGTCTGAATATGGCTACACCTTC. Translation gives CSASDSRSEYGYTF.

Worth noting for this clone: The junction and the germline gene differ at one end; a read error may be behind it. As DNA, the CDR3 is TGTGCCAGCAGCTTAGCTACAGGGGAAGTTTTCTTT. It codes for CASSLATGEVFF. The gene calls are TRBV7-9 and TRBJ1-1; 7 nucleotides match TRBD1. The CDR3 sequence is 12 residues long. Germline loops: CDR1 SEHNR, CDR2 FQNEAQ (reference sequence).